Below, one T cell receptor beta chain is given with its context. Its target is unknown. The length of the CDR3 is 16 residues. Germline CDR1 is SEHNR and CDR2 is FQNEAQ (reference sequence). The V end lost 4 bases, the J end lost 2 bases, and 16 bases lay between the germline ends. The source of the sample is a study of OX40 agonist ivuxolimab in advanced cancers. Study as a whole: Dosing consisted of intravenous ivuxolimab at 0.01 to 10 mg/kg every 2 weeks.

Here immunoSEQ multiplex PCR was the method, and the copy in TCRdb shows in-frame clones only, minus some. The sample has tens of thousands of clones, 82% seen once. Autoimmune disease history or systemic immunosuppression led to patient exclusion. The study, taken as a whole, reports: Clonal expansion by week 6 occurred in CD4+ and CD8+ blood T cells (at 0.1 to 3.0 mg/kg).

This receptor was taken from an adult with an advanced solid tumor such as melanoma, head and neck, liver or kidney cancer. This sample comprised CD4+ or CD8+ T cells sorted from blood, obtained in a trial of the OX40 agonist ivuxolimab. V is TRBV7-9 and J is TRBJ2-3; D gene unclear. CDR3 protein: CASSSLWVYSTDTQYF. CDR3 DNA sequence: TGTGCCAGCAGCTCTCTATGGGTTTACTCCACAGATACGCAGTATTTT.